The 11 T cell receptor beta chains below come from one sample, sequenced in a study of shared clonotypes between healthy human individuals. Sequencing was performed with immunoSEQ multiplex PCR; in TCRdb, only in-frame clones are kept and a portion is missing. The sample records 470,000 or so clones, 81% being singletons. What was sequenced was PBMCs. These receptor sequences come from a woman between 35 and 50 years old in good health. Some clones in this sample may be carry-over from other donors' samples.

V is TRBV7-3 and J is TRBJ2-5; 11 bases are a match to TRBD2. V lost 5 bases to trimming and J lost 2 bases; unmatched junction nucleotides: 7. The CDR3 runs to 16 residues. CDR1 is SGHTA and CDR2 is FQGTGA in the germline V gene. CDR3 sequence reads: CASSLGLAEGQETQYF. In DNA, the CDR3 is TGTGCCAGCAGCCTGGGACTAGCGGAGGGGCAAGAGACCCAGTACTTC. Drawing the rest from reference TRBV7-3 and TRBJ2-5, the complete variable domain is GAGVSQTPSNKVTEKGKYVELRCDPISGHTALYWYRQSLGQGPEFLIYFQGTGAADDSGLPNDRFFAVRPEGSVSTLKIQRTERGDSAVYLCASSLGLAEGQETQYFGPGTRLLVL.

A few counts support this clone. The chain has TRBV7-2 and TRBJ2-7; no clear D gene. Trimming removed 8 bases at V and 5 bases at J, with 10 bases between. Looked up from germline, CDR1 is SGHTA and CDR2 is FQGNSA. CDR3 length equals 11 residues. CDR3 nucleotide sequence: TGTGCCAGCGGTGTGGGCCACGAGCAGTACTTC. The encoded protein is CASGVGHEQYF.

As for this clone: A far more abundant clone sits one base away, making this likely a read error. Other DNA sequences in this specimen translate into the identical CDR3. The chain couples TRBV4-3 to TRBJ2-3; D not certain. The V end lost 0 bases, the J end lost 9 bases, and 13 bases lay between the germline ends. CDR3 length equals 14 residues. Germline values: CDR1 LGHNA, CDR2 YSLEER. Here the CDR3 reads CASSQDSSRATQYF. CDR3 in DNA: TGCGCCAGCAGCCAAGATAGCAGCCGGGCAACGCAGTATTTT.

This sequence joins TRBV18 and TRBJ2-7; no clear D. V lost 2 bases and J lost 5, with 7 bases in between. Germline V lookup: CDR1 KGHSH, CDR2 LQKENI. The CDR3 contains 12 residues. Here the CDR3 DNA reads TGTGCCAGCTCACCAGTCGTGGACGAGCAGTACTTC. Its protein is CASSPVVDEQYF.

V usage is TRBV5-1 and J usage is TRBJ2-3, with TRBD1 matching 9 bases. Germline V gene data show CDR1 as SGHRS and CDR2 as YFSETQ. This CDR3 is 14 amino acids long. Unmatched junction bases numbered 6, after V lost 5 bases and J lost 5 bases. CDR3 loop: CASSTGTGQDTQYF. The CDR3 coding sequence is TGCGCCAGCAGTACCGGGACAGGGCAAGATACGCAGTATTTT.

The chain couples TRBV30 to TRBJ1-1, with D possibly matching TRBD1 (5 bases). Trimming left V 5 bases short and J 0 bases short, with 13 bases between. Germline loops: CDR1 GTSNPN, CDR2 SVGIG (reference sequence). There are 14 residues in the CDR3. The CDR3 protein is CAWYRLRMNTEAFF. In nucleotides, the CDR3 is TGTGCCTGGTACAGGCTCCGCATGAACACTGAAGCTTTCTTT.

This clone occurred a few times. The likely explanation is a read error, given a far larger clone one base away. This CDR3 is also generated by other DNA sequences in the sample. The chain joins TRBV29-1 to TRBJ1-2; D is uncertain. V dropped 7 bases and J dropped 6 bases, with 12 bases sitting between them. The CDR3 totals 11 residues. CDR1 SQVTM and CDR2 ANQGSEA come from the germline V gene. The CDR3 region has the DNA TGCAGCGAGTCCTCAAACCATGGCTACACCTTC. Residues: CSESSNHGYTF.

About this clone: This sequence is one base from a far larger clone and is likely a read error. The chain couples TRBV6-1 to TRBJ2-7, with D possibly being TRBD1 or TRBD2 (5 bases each). CDR1 MNHNS and CDR2 SASEGT come from the germline V gene. The germline V and J ends were trimmed by 4 bases and 2 bases, with 15 bases remaining between them. The CDR3 has 15 amino acids. CDR3 DNA: TGTGCCAGCAGTGTTGTAGACAGCGGAACCTACGAGCAGTACTTC. Translated, it gives CASSVVDSGTYEQYF.

Notes on this clone: A far larger clone differs by one base, so this is likely a read error. This sample also contains other DNA sequences that code for the same CDR3. The rearrangement uses TRBV18 and TRBJ2-5; the D is unclear. The CDR3 is 12 residues long. Germline V CDR1 and CDR2: KGHSH, LQKENI. Trimming left V 1 base short and J 2 bases short, with 2 bases between. The CDR3 here is CASSPQQETQYF. Written as DNA, the CDR3 is TGTGCCAGCTCACCACAACAAGAGACCCAGTACTTC.

On this clone: A far larger clone differs by one base, so this is likely a read error. The V gene is TRBV6-1, the J gene TRBJ2-7, with 8 bases lining up with TRBD1. CDR1 MNHNS and CDR2 SASEGT come from the germline V gene. The CDR3 spans 14 residues. CDR3 sequence: CACSDRGETYEQYF. CDR3 nucleotides: TGTGCCTGCAGTGACAGGGGCGAAACCTACGAGCAGTACTTC.

This clone was seen a handful of times. The chain combines TRBV30 with TRBJ2-5, with D possibly being TRBD1 (5 bases). Germline V gene sequence: CDR1 GTSNPN, CDR2 SVGIG (reference sequence). This CDR3 contains 14 residues. The V gene lost 0 bases and the J gene lost 5 bases, with 13 bases spanning the gap. The DNA for the CDR3 is TGTGCCTGGAGTGTAGGTGGGGCGAGGGAGACCCAGTACTTC. Its protein is CAWSVGGARETQYF.